This paragraph reports one T cell receptor beta chain. No cognate antigen has been identified for it. No base quality information exists; no much larger clone differs at one position. The data derive from a study of blood T cell repertoires in COVID-19 (dated by TCRdb to 2018 to 2021). At the level of the whole study: Samples from collaborators originated in the United States, Italy and Spain and spanned both the acute and convalescent phases of COVID-19. The sample metadata nearly always contained a de-identified subject ID, COVID-19 status, age in years and sex. The prospective study material was composed of cDNA or gDNA derived from T cells, B-cell-depleted T cells, or PBMCs. Samples were obtained from the ongoing ImmuneRACE study (first 160 participants) and from approximately 1,200 subjects provided by 6 global collaborators. A freely available public database, intended as a resource for researchers studying the immune response to SARS-CoV-2, is where the repertoires were released. Where available, HLA class I and class II types were taken from metadata supplied by the sample provider and were not determined by assay-based typing. The dataset comprised deeply sampled blood TCRbeta repertoires from subjects exposed to, actively infected with, or recovered from COVID-19. Paper-wide results and their limitations: Clinical and demographic metadata were provided uncurated, with the amount varying by source and participant.

The immunoSEQ Assay, a bias-controlled multiplex PCR, was used to amplify TCRbeta CDR3 regions from genomic DNA. In the source study's methods: The number of nucleated cells in each sample was estimated from the amplification of reference gene primers within the assay. To quantify the absolute abundance of each unique TCRbeta CDR3 rearrangement, sequence reads were collapsed and filtered. Productive Simpson clonality was computed per sample as the square root of Simpson's diversity index over productive rearrangements. What TCRdb holds here is the immuneACCESS table cut down to in-frame rearrangements. Part of the clones is not present; checked against another copy, under half of the missing clones reflect an unresolved V gene, and the others are unexplained. V and J calls and clone size are given by that table; D and trimming were obtained from the DNA. This sample holds about 280,000 clones; 70% to 90% were observed only once. Of the sample, 4.1% falls within the top ten clones.

From the cysteine up to the phenylalanine, the CDR3 has a length of 16 residues. Just CDR3 DNA is preserved here, 48 bases in frame from base 1. According to the germline V gene, CDR1 reads MDHEN and CDR2 reads SYDVKM. The junction carries 15 bases between V and J, which are trimmed by 6 bases and 0 bases respectively. In the prospective study, participants were about 18 to 95 years old, resided in around 25 geographic areas of the United States, and were enrolled through a virtual design. Cohort assignment in the prospective study relied on participant-reported clinical history from a screening survey and a study questionnaire. In the prospective study, whole blood, serum and a nasopharyngeal or oropharyngeal swab were collected from each participant by mobile phlebotomists. Over a roughly 2-month period, participants in the prospective study had the option of providing additional blood draws and questionnaires. Prospective study blood samples were shipped either frozen or at room temperature before DNA extraction.

The chain uses TRBV28 and TRBJ1-3; the D gene is not confidently resolved. The sample taken for sequencing was PBMCs or T cells enriched from blood (not recorded which). This clonotype was sampled from a woman in her twenties or thirties with acute COVID-19. CDR3 loop: CASSQMGGSSGNTIYF. At the DNA level, the sequence is TGTGCCAGCAGCCAGATGGGAGGAAGCTCTGGAAACACCATATATTTT. When the CDR3 is completed using the reference TRBV28 and TRBJ1-3 genes on either side, the full variable domain is DVKVTQSSRYLVKRTGEKVFLECVQDMDHENMFWYRQDPGLGLRLIYFSYDVKMKEKGDIPEGYSVSREKKERFSLILESASTNQTSMYLCASSQMGGSSGNTIYFGEGSWLTVV.